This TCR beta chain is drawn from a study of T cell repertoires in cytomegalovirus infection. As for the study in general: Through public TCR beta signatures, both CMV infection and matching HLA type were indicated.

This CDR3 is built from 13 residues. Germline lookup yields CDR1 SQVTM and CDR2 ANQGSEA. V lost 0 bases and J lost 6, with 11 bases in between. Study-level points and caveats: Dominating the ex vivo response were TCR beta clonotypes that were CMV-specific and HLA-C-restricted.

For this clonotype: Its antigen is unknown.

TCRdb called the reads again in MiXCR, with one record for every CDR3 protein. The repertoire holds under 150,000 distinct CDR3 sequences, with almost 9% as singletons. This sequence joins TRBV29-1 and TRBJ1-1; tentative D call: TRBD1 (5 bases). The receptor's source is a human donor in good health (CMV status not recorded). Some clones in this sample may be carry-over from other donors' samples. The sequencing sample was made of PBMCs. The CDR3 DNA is TGCAGCGTTGAAGATCCCGGGACCCCTGAAGCTTTCTTT. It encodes CSVEDPGTPEAFF.